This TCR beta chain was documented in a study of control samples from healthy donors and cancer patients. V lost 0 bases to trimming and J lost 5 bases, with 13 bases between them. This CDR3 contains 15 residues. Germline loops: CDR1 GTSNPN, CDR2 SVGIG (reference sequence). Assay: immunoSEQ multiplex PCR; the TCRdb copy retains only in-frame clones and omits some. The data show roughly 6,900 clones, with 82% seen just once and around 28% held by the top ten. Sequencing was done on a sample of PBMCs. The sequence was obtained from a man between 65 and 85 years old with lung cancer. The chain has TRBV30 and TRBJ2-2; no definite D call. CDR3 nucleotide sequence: TGTGCCTGGAGTGTGAGACGGCTTCCTACCGGGGAGCTGTTTTTT. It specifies CAWSVRRLPTGELFF.